In this sample, the clone carrying this TCR beta chain turned up a few times. One end of the junction fails to match germline, which may point to a read error. Method: immunoSEQ multiplex PCR; TCRdb's copy keeps in-frame clones and lacks some. The sample consists of roughly 1,900 clones, approximately 90% of them appearing once. The sample comes from a study of T cell clonotyping in hematopoietic cell transplantation. Germline loops: CDR1 SEHNR, CDR2 FQNEAQ (reference sequence). The CDR3 loop spans 12 amino acids. The receptor comes from a female patient in her forties or fifties who had an allogeneic stem cell transplant from a related donor, so the T cells may come from the graft donor. Some clones in this sample may be carry-over from other donors' samples. The chain couples TRBV7-9 to TRBJ2-7, with D possibly matching TRBD2 (5 bases). This sample comprised peripheral blood mononuclear cells, obtained 30 days after allogeneic stem cell transplant. Here the CDR3 reads CASSFDLGRRDF. CDR3 sequence (DNA): TGTGCCAGCAGCTTTGATTTGGGCAGGCGGGACTTC.